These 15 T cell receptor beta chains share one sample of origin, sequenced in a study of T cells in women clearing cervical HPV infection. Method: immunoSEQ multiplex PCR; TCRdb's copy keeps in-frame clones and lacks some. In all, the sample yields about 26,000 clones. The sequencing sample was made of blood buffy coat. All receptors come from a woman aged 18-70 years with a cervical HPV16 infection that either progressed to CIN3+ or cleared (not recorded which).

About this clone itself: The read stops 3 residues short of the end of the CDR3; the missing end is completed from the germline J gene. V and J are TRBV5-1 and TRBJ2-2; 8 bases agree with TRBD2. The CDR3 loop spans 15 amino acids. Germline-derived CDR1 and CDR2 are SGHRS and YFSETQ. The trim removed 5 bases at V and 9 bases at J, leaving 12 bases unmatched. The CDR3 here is CASRRSGGGTRELFF. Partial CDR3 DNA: TGCGCCAGCAGAAGAAGCGGGGGCGGAACCCGGGAG.

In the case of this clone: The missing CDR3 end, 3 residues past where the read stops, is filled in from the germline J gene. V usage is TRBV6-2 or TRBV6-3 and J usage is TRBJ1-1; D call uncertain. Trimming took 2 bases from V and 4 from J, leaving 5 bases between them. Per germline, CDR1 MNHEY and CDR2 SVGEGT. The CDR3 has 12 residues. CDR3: CASSYTRTEAFF. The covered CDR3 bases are TGTGCCAGCAGTTACACACGCACTGAA.

CDR3 DNA (partial): TGCAGTGCTAGAGATTTGGGGGCAGGAGCCATGAACACTGAA. Amino acid sequence: CSARDLGAGAMNTE. The full CDR3 protein is CSARDLGAGAMNTEAFF. This chain links TRBV20-1 with TRBJ1-1, with D possibly matching TRBD1 (6 bases). The read stops 3 residues short of the end of the CDR3; the missing end is completed from the germline J gene. The CDR3 contains 17 residues. V lost 0 bases to trimming and J lost 0 bases, with 17 bases between them. CDR1 and CDR2 (germline): DFQATT, SNEGSKA (reference sequence).

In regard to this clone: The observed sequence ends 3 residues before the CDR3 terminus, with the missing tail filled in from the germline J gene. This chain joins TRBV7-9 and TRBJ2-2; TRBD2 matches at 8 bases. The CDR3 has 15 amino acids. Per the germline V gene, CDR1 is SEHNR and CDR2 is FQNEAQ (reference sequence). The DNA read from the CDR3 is TGTGCCATTCCGCGGGGGGCAGCCGGGGCCAACGTG. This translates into CAIPRGAAGANV. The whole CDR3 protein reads CAIPRGAAGANVLFF.

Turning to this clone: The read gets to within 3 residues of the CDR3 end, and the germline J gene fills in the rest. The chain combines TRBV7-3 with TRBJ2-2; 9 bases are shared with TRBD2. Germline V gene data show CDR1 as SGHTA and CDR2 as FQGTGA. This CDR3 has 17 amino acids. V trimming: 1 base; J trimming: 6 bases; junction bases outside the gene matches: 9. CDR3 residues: CASSLRTSVTKAGELFF. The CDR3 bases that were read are TGTGCCAGCAGCTTAAGGACTAGCGTTACAAAGGCCGGGGAG.

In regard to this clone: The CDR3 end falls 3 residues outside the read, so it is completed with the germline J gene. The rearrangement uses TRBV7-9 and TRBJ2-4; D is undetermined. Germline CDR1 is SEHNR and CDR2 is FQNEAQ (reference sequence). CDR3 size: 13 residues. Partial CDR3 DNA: TGTGCCAGCAGCTTAGCAGTAGGGCCTGGT. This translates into CASSLAVGPG. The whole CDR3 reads CASSLAVGPGQYF.

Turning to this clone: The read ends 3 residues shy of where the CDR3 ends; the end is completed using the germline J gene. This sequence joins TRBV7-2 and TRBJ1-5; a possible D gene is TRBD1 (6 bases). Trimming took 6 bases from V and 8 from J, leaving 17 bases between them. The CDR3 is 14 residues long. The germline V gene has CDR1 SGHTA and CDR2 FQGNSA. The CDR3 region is CASRSQGGGEPQHF. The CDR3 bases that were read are TGTGCCAGCAGGTCACAGGGTGGGGGCGAGCCC. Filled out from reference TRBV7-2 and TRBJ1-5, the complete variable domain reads GAGVSQSPSNKVTEKGKDVELRCDPISGHTALYWYRQSLGQGLEFLIYFQGNSAPDKSGLPSDRFSAERTGGSVSTLTIQRTQQEDSAVYLCASRSQGGGEPQHFGDGTRLSIL.

CDR3 bases read: TGTGCCAGCGCGAGAGGGGAAGGGGCCAACGTC. Its protein product is CASARGEGANV. The full CDR3 reads CASARGEGANVLTF. V is TRBV2 and J is TRBJ2-6; D tentatively fits TRBD1 or TRBD2 (5 bases each). The read finishes 3 residues shy of the CDR3 end, and the germline J gene is used to complete it. This CDR3 has 14 residues. The germline V gene encodes CDR1 SNHLY and CDR2 FYNNEI. Trimming pared 8 bases from V and 4 bases from J, leaving 12 bases between.

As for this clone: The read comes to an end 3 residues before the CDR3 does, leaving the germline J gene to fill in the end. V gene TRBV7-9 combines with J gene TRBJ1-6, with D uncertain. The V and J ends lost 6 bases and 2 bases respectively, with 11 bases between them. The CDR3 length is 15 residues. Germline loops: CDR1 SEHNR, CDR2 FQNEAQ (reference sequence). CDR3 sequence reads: CASRETPTYNSPLHF. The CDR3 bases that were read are TGTGCCAGCAGGGAGACACCTACCTATAATTCACCC.

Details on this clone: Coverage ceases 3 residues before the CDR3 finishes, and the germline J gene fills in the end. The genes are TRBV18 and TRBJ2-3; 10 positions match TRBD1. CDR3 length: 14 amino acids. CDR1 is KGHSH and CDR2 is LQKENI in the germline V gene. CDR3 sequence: CASSPGDRGETQYF. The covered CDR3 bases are TGTGCCAGCTCACCTGGGGACAGGGGAGAGACG. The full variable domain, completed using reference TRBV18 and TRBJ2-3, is NAGVMQNPRHLVRRRGQEARLRCSPMKGHSHVYWYRQLPEEGLKFMVYLQKENIIDESGMPKERFSAEFPKEGPSILRIQQVVRGDSAAYFCASSPGDRGETQYFGPGTRLTVL.

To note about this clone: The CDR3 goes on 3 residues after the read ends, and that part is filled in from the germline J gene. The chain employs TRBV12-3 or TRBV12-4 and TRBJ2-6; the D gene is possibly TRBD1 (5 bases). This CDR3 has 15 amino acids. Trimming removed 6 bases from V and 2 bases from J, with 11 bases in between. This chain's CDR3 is CASRDTLAGANVLTF. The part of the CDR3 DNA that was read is TGTGCCAGCAGGGACACATTGGCTGGGGCCAACGTC.

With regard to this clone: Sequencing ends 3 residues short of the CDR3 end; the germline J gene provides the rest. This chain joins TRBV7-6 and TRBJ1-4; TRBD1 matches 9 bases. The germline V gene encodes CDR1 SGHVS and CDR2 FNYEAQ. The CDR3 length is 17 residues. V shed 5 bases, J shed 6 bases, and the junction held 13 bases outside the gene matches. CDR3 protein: CASSLGQGTLRDEKLFF. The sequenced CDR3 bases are TGTGCCAGCAGCCTCGGACAGGGGACCCTTCGAGATGAAAAA. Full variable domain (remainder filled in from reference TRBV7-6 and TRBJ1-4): GAGVSQSPRYKVTKRGQDVALRCDPISGHVSLYWYRQALGQGPEFLTYFNYEAQQDKSGLPNDRFSAERPEGSISTLTIQRTEQRDSAMYRCASSLGQGTLRDEKLFFGSGTQLSVL.

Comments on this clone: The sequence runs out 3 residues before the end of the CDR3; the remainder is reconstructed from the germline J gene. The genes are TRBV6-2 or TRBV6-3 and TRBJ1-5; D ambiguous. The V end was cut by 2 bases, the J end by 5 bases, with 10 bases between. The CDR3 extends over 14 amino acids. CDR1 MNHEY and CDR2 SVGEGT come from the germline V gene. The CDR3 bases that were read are TGTGCCAGCAGTTACCAGTTAAGGGATCAGCCC. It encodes CASSYQLRDQP. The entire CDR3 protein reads CASSYQLRDQPQHF.

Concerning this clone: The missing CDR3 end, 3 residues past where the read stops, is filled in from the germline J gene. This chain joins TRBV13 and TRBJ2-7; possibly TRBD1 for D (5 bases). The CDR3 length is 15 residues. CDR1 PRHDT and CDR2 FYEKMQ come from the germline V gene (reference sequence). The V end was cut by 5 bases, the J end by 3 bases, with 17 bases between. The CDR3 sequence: CASSPGSARNYEQYF. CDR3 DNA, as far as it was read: TGTGCCAGCAGCCCAGGGTCAGCCAGAAACTACGAG.

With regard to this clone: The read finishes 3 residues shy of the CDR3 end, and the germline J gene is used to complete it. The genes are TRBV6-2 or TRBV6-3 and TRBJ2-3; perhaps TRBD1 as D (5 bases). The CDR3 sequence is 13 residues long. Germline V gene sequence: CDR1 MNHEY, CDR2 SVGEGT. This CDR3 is CASSHDRNQPQYF. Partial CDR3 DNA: TGTGCCAGCAGCCACGACAGAAATCAGCCG.